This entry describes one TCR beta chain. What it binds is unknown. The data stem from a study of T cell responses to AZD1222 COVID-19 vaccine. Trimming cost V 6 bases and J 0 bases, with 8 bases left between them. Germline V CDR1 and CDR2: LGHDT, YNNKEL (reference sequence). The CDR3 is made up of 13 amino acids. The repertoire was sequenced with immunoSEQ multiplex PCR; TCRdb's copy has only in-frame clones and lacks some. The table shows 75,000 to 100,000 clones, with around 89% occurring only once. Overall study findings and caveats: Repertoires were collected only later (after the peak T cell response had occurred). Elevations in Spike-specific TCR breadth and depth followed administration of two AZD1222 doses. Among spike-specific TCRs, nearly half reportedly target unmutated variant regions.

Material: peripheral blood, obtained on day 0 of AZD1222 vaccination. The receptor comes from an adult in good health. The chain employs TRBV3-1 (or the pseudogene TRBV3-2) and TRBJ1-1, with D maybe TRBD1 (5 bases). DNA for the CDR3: TGTGCCAGCAGTAGACAGTTGAACACTGAAGCTTTCTTT. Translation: CASSRQLNTEAFF.